The 18 T cell receptor beta chains given below trace back to one sample, sequenced in a study of sequential checkpoint blockade in melanoma (dated by TCRdb to between 2017 and 2020). Library construction relied on the immunoSEQ multiplex PCR assay. TCRdb took over this immuneACCESS table, retaining in-frame rearrangements with V and J assigned. Such tables are incomplete; in checked studies, under half of the missing clones stem from an unresolved V gene, and the remainder is unexplained. The sample contains around 11,000 clones, roughly 69% of them found a single time. The ten largest account for around 30% of the sample. The sample's treatment or condition label, decoded: randomized to nivolumab then ipilimumab (arm A) or the reverse (arm B). The sequencing here drew on CD8+ T cells sorted from blood (inferred from file names), taken from a patient given nivolumab and ipilimumab in sequence. Receptors were obtained from a human donor with melanoma.

This clone has only one observation. V usage is TRBV6-5 and J usage is TRBJ1-2; 10 positions agree with TRBD1. Germline lookup yields CDR1 MNHEY and CDR2 SVGAGI. The V gene end was trimmed by 1 base and the J gene end by 3 bases; junction bases not matched to a gene: 5. This CDR3 has 16 amino acids. The CDR3 loop is CASSYLGQGRDYGYTF. The CDR3, as DNA: TGTGCCAGCAGTTACTTGGGACAGGGGAGGGACTATGGCTACACCTTC.

The CDR3 region has the DNA TGTGCCAGCAGTTTATCGAACAGGGGCAATGAGCAGTTCTTC. Translation: CASSLSNRGNEQFF. V and J are TRBV27 and TRBJ2-1; 7 positions agree with TRBD1. V gave up 0 bases and J gave up 6 bases; unmatched junction bases: 2. CDR1 is MNHEY, CDR2 SMNVEV, per germline (reference sequence). The CDR3 is made up of 14 amino acids.

Sample share makes this clone medium-sized. V gene TRBV7-9 combines with J gene TRBJ2-3; D not certain. V shed 5 bases and J shed 4 bases, with 10 bases lying between them. The CDR3 runs to 13 residues. Germline V CDR1 and CDR2: SEHNR, FQNEAQ (reference sequence). The CDR3 DNA reads as TGTGCCAGCAGCGCGGAGTACCCAGATACGCAGTATTTT. It translates to CASSAEYPDTQYF.

This clone was seen only a few times. The chain is built from TRBV27 and TRBJ2-5; the match to TRBD2 covers 10 bases. The DNA end favors TRBJ2-7, so the J call may be wrong. In germline, CDR1 is MNHEY, CDR2 SMNVEV (reference sequence). The CDR3 loop spans 16 amino acids. The CDR3 bases are TGTGCCAGCAGTCCTTCTAGCGGGAGCCTCTCCTACGAGCAGTACTTC. It encodes CASSPSSGSLSYEQYF.

V is TRBV27 and J is TRBJ1-1; tentatively, D is TRBD1 (5 bases). The ends were cut back, 6 bases at V and 1 base at J, with 18 bases in the middle. The CDR3 contains 16 residues. CDR1 is MNHEY, CDR2 SMNVEV, per germline (reference sequence). The CDR3 nucleotides read TGTGCCAGCAGCCTTTGGGGCAGTCCCGGGAACACTGAAGCTTTCTTT. This translates into CASSLWGSPGNTEAFF.

This clone was detected only a few times. V gene TRBV6-5 combines with J gene TRBJ2-2; perhaps TRBD1 as D (5 bases). The germline V gene encodes CDR1 MNHEY and CDR2 SVGAGI. This CDR3 is 12 amino acids long. The V end lost 6 bases, the J end lost 7 bases, and 9 bases lay between the germline ends. In DNA form, the CDR3 reads TGTGCCAGCAGCGCAGGGTTCGGGGAGCTGTTTTTT. Encoded protein: CASSAGFGELFF.

J is TRBJ2-7 and V is TRBV30; the D is unclear. V gave up 4 bases and J gave up 1 base, with 8 bases separating them. The CDR3 extends over 12 amino acids. Germline-derived CDR1 and CDR2 are GTSNPN and SVGIG (reference sequence). Here the CDR3 DNA reads TGTGCCTGGACCACCGGGTCCTACGAGCAGTACTTC. It specifies CAWTTGSYEQYF. Using reference TRBV30 and TRBJ2-7 for the parts outside the CDR3, the full variable domain is SQTIHQWPATLVQPVGSPLSLECTVEGTSNPNLYWYRQAAGRGLQLLFYSVGIGQISSEVPQNLSASRPQDRQFILSSKKLLLSDSGFYLCAWTTGSYEQYFGPGTRLTVT.

The rearrangement joins TRBV2 to TRBJ2-7; D possibly corresponds to TRBD1 (6 bases). The CDR3 covers 14 residues. V was trimmed by 6 bases and J by 0 bases, leaving 12 bases between them. CDR1 and CDR2 from the germline V gene are SNHLY and FYNNEI. The CDR3 DNA reads TGTGCCAGCAGCTTAGGACAGACCTCCTACGAGCAGTACTTC. This sequence encodes CASSLGQTSYEQYF. Based on the CDR3 plus reference TRBV2 and TRBJ2-7, the full variable domain is EPEVTQTPSHQVTQMGQEVILRCVPISNHLYFYWYRQILGQKVEFLVSFYNNEISEKSEIFDDQFSVERPDGSNFTLKIRSTKLEDSAMYFCASSLGQTSYEQYFGPGTRLTVT.

In its sample, this clone is medium-sized. V usage is TRBV27 and J usage is TRBJ2-5; D might be TRBD2 (5 bases). CDR1 is MNHEY and CDR2 is SMNVEV in the germline V gene (reference sequence). Trimming took off 5 bases at V and 9 bases at J, with 13 bases between the two ends. This CDR3 comprises 12 residues. The CDR3 protein is CASSTLGSSQYF. CDR3 DNA: TGTGCCAGCAGTACCTTAGGGAGTTCCCAGTACTTC.

In its sample, this clone was seen once. The J gene is TRBJ1-2, the V gene TRBV9; 9 bases line up with TRBD1. The J segment lost 8 bases and the V segment lost 0 bases, leaving 2 bases of the junction unmatched. In germline, CDR1 is SGDLS, CDR2 YYNGEE. This CDR3 contains 13 residues. CDR3 region: CASSVDGQGGYTF. CDR3 coding DNA: TGTGCCAGCAGCGTAGACGGACAGGGGGGCTACACCTTC. Using reference TRBV9 and TRBJ1-2 for the parts outside the CDR3, the full variable domain is DSGVTQTPKHLITATGQRVTLRCSPRSGDLSVYWYQQSLDQGLQFLIQYYNGEERAKGNILERFSAQQFPDLHSELNLSSLELGDSALYFCASSVDGQGGYTFGSGTRLTVV.

The genes are TRBV28 and TRBJ2-1, with 9 bases lining up with TRBD1. Germline V gene data show CDR1 as MDHEN and CDR2 as SYDVKM. V shed 2 bases and J 8 bases; nucleotides not matched to a gene: 4. The CDR3 consists of 14 residues. The CDR3 DNA follows: TGTGCCAGCAGTTTAGCCACAGGGGGCTATGAGCAGTTCTTC. The encoded protein is CASSLATGGYEQFF.

The V gene is TRBV11-2, the J gene TRBJ2-7; D perhaps matches TRBD1 (5 bases). Trimming removed 1 base from V and 7 bases from J, with 11 bases in between. Germline V CDR1 and CDR2: SGHAT, FQNNGV. The CDR3 loop spans 13 amino acids. Written as DNA, the CDR3 is TGTGCCAGCAGCTTAGGAGCTAGGGGAGAGCAGTACTTC. Protein: CASSLGARGEQYF.

The chain joins TRBV7-9 to TRBJ2-3; 9 bases map to TRBD1. CDR1 is SEHNR, CDR2 FQNEAQ, per germline (reference sequence). CDR3 size: 14 residues. Unmatched junction bases numbered 5, after V lost 4 bases and J lost 6 bases. The CDR3: CASSSTGGWDTQYF. As DNA, the CDR3 is TGTGCCAGCAGCTCGACAGGGGGTTGGGATACGCAGTATTTT.

The chain joins TRBV19 to TRBJ2-7; D not resolved. Germline loops: CDR1 LNHDA, CDR2 SQIVND (reference sequence). This CDR3 is built from 13 residues. The germline V and J ends were trimmed by 1 base and 2 bases, with 6 bases remaining between them. The CDR3 is CASSIAGPYEQYF. The CDR3 coding sequence is TGTGCCAGTAGTATAGCAGGTCCCTACGAGCAGTACTTC. Looking up the rest from reference TRBV19 and TRBJ2-7 gives the full variable domain: DGGITQSPKYLFRKEGQNVTLSCEQNLNHDAMYWYRQDPGQGLRLIYYSQIVNDFQKGDIAEGYSVSREKKESFPLTVTSAQKNPTAFYLCASSIAGPYEQYFGPGTRLTVT.

The chain carries TRBV4-3 and TRBJ1-2, with a possible D match to TRBD1 (6 bases). V lost 5 bases and J 8 bases, leaving 15 bases between the germline ends. The germline V gene encodes CDR1 LGHNA and CDR2 YSLEER. The CDR3 length is 13 residues. DNA for the CDR3: TGCGCCAGCAGCGAGGTGGGGGGGCAAGGCTACACCTTC. This gives the protein CASSEVGGQGYTF.

The V gene is TRBV4-2, the J gene TRBJ2-1; no definite D call. This CDR3 is built from 14 residues. V gave up 4 bases and J gave up 3 bases, with 10 bases separating them. The germline V gene has CDR1 LGHNA and CDR2 YNFKEQ. CDR3 region: CASSPSRGYNEQFF. As DNA, the CDR3 is TGTGCCAGCAGCCCGAGCCGAGGCTACAATGAGCAGTTCTTC.

The chain employs TRBV4-1 and TRBJ2-3; 7 nucleotides align to TRBD2. This CDR3 is built from 14 residues. With V trimmed by 4 bases and J by 8 bases, 9 bases remained unmatched. Per germline, CDR1 MGHRA and CDR2 YSYEKL. As DNA, the CDR3 is TGCGCCAGCAGCCGCCAGGCGCTAGCGGCTACGCAGTATTTT. It codes for CASSRQALAATQYF.

V usage is TRBV30 and J usage is TRBJ2-5; weak D call: TRBD2 (6 bases). Near its end, the DNA agrees better with TRBJ2-7, so the J call may be wrong. Germline-derived CDR1 and CDR2 are GTSNPN and SVGIG (reference sequence). This CDR3 is built from 11 residues. As DNA, the CDR3 is TGTGCCTGGAATCGGGGAGGCGAGCAGTACTTC. Protein product: CAWNRGGEQYF.